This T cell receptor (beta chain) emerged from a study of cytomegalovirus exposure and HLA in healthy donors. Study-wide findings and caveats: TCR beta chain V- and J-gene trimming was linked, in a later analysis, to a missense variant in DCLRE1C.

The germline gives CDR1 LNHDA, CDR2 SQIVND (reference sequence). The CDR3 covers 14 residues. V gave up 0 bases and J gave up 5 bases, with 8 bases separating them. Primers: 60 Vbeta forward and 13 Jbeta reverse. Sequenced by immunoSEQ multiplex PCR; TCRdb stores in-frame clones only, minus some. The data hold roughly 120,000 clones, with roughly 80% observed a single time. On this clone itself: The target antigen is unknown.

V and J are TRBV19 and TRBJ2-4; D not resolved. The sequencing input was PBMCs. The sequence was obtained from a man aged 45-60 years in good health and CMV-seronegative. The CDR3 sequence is CASSIDPSENIQYF. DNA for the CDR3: TGTGCCAGTAGTATAGATCCGAGCGAAAACATTCAGTACTTC.